The entry that follows covers one TCR beta chain sequence. The antigen is unknown. The data derive from a study of beta chain features in type 1 diabetes. Turning to the study itself: When patients were set against healthy donors, age, gender and cell yields were similar. Study-level findings and limits: Patients' naive, central memory and regulatory TCRB repertoires appeared more alike than those of healthy donors. Cells with high TCR expression could be over-represented by cDNA sequencing.

Germline V gene sequence: CDR1 KGHSH, CDR2 LQKENI. This CDR3 spans 14 amino acids. V lost 4 bases and J lost 5, with 14 bases in between. All of the isolated RNA was reverse transcribed, so expressed TCRB transcripts were sequenced. Profiled with immunoSEQ multiplex PCR; TCRdb holds only in-frame clones, not every one. This table has over 500,000 clones, 15% to 17% appearing once. A CD45RO/CCR7/CD25/CD127/CD95/CD27 panel sorted naive, central memory, regulatory and stem cell-like memory CD4+ cells. Sequencing used naive CD4+ T cells from blood. This TCR was sampled from a young man in good health. The chain joins TRBV18 to TRBJ1-2, with D perhaps TRBD1 (5 bases). CDR3 residues: CASSLSGTDYGYTF. The CDR3 DNA follows: TGTGCCAGCTCACTCTCCGGGACGGATTATGGCTACACCTTC.